This entry lists 16 T cell receptor beta chains sequenced from one sample in a study of T-cell reconstitution after alpha-beta-depleted transplantation in children (dated by TCRdb to 2016 to 2018). Preparation of the library involved PCR. Instrument used: Illumina HiSeq 2500. Molecular barcoding was employed in the preparation of TCR libraries, with unique molecular identifiers being used to normalize TCRbeta repertoire quantification. TCRdb passed the public sequencing reads through fastp at Q25 and MiXCR, retaining productive beta sequences. Each entry merges the rows of one CDR3 protein and shows their most common DNA and genes. Here the sample has about 610,000 distinct CDR3 sequences; 10% to 13% occur a single time. Around 4% of the sample is held by the ten biggest clonotypes. The material was PBMCs from the stem cell graft donor, obtained from the stem cell graft. All receptors derive from a human donor who donated a stem cell graft to a child with acute myeloid leukemia.

This clonotype was seen a handful of times. The rearrangement joins TRBV20-1 to TRBJ2-3, with 15 nucleotides matching TRBD2. Losses at the gene ends were 2 bases for V and 4 bases for J; bases not matched to a gene: 4. The CDR3 is 16 residues long. Looked up from germline, CDR1 is DFQATT and CDR2 is SNEGSKA (reference sequence). The CDR3 DNA follows: TGCAGTGCTAGACGGACTAGCGGGAGGGCCGCAGATACGCAGTATTTT. This gives the protein CSARRTSGRAADTQYF.

This clonotype showed up just a few times. The chain joins TRBV10-3 to TRBJ2-7, with a weak D call TRBD1 (6 bases). The germline V gene has CDR1 ENHRY and CDR2 SYGVKD. Trimming shortened V by 4 bases and J by 7 bases, and 17 bases separated the two germline ends. CDR3 length equals 14 residues. This chain's CDR3 is CAISVSGQEGEQYF. For the CDR3, the DNA is TGTGCCATCAGTGTGTCGGGACAAGAAGGGGAGCAGTACTTC.

This clonotype was observed at least ten times. Here the CDR3 DNA reads TGTGCCAGCAGTAGACTAGCGGGAGGCTTGGATGAGCAGTTCTTC. Residues: CASSRLAGGLDEQFF. The V and J genes are TRBV9 and TRBJ2-1, with 13 positions matching TRBD2. V lost 5 bases to trimming and J lost 8 bases; unmatched junction nucleotides: 7. Germline loops: CDR1 SGDLS, CDR2 YYNGEE. The CDR3 spans 15 residues.

This clonotype has a handful of counts. This chain connects TRBV20-1 to TRBJ2-1; the match to TRBD2 covers 8 bases. CDR1 is DFQATT and CDR2 is SNEGSKA in the germline V gene (reference sequence). V was clipped by 6 bases and J by 9 bases; unmatched bases: 7. The CDR3 length is 12 residues. The CDR3 spells CSARSGGGEQFF. CDR3 DNA: TGCAGTGCCCGATCGGGGGGGGGTGAGCAGTTCTTC.

A few counts support this clonotype. The rearrangement links TRBV9 to TRBJ2-1; a weak D match, TRBD2 (5 bases). The CDR3 spans 15 residues. Germline V gene data show CDR1 as SGDLS and CDR2 as YYNGEE. The germline V and J ends were trimmed by 2 bases and 2 bases, with 11 bases remaining between them. CDR3: CASSVGLLTYNEQFF. CDR3 in DNA: TGTGCCAGCAGCGTCGGACTCCTGACCTACAATGAGCAGTTCTTC.

This clonotype came up many times. The chain is built from TRBV20-1 and TRBJ2-7; possible D gene TRBD2, 5 bases. Per germline, CDR1 DFQATT and CDR2 SNEGSKA (reference sequence). The CDR3 is made up of 12 amino acids. V dropped 6 bases and J dropped 9 bases, with 18 bases sitting between them. The CDR3 DNA sequence: TGCAGTGCCCGGCTGGGCCCTGAGGGGCAGTACTTC. As protein: CSARLGPEGQYF.

V and J are TRBV20-1 and TRBJ1-4; D gene unclear. With 6 bases removed from V and 3 bases from J, the gap between germline ends came to 14 bases. Germline loops: CDR1 DFQATT, CDR2 SNEGSKA (reference sequence). CDR3 length: 14 residues. The CDR3 DNA sequence: TGCAGTGCCCAAATCGGGTCCTCTAATGAAAAACTGTTTTTT. Translating it yields CSAQIGSSNEKLFF.

This clonotype was found a few times. The chain uses TRBV29-1 and TRBJ2-5, with D perhaps TRBD2 (5 bases). Trimming removed 5 bases from V and 5 bases from J, with 21 bases in between. The CDR3 length is 15 residues. Germline V gene data show CDR1 as SQVTM and CDR2 as ANQGSEA. The CDR3 DNA sequence: TGCAGCGTTCGGGCTAGGAGAGGGCCCCTCGAGACCCAGTACTTC. This gives the protein CSVRARRGPLETQYF. Supplemented by reference TRBV29-1 and TRBJ2-5, the full variable domain reads SAVISQKPSRDICQRGTSLTIQCQVDSQVTMMFWYRQQPGQSLTLIATANQGSEATYESGFVIDKFPISRPNLTFSTLTVSNMSPEDSSIYLCSVRARRGPLETQYFGPGTRLLVL.

The CDR3 DNA sequence: TGTGCCAGCAGCAAGGGGACTAGCGGGAGGCCTGGCACAGATACGCAGTATTTT. It specifies CASSKGTSGRPGTDTQYF. The genes are TRBV12-3 or TRBV12-4 and TRBJ2-3; 15 bases match TRBD2. Trimming cost V 6 bases and J 1 base; bases outside gene matches: 8. This CDR3 has 18 residues.

This clonotype was observed many times. V is TRBV5-6 and J is TRBJ2-7; D is unresolved. The CDR3 contains 13 residues. Germline CDR1 reads SGHDT; CDR2 reads YYEEEE. V lost 0 bases and J lost 3, with 7 bases in between. This CDR3 reads CASSLVARYEQYF. The DNA for the CDR3 is TGTGCCAGCAGCTTGGTAGCCCGCTACGAGCAGTACTTC.

This clonotype was found many times. This chain links TRBV20-1 with TRBJ1-6; 7 nucleotides match TRBD1. This CDR3 spans 15 amino acids. Germline assignment: CDR1 DFQATT and CDR2 SNEGSKA (reference sequence). V was clipped by 2 bases and J by 5 bases; unmatched bases: 6. CDR3 coding DNA: TGCAGTGCTAGATCGGGACAGATAAATAATTCACCCCTCCACTTT. It yields the protein CSARSGQINNSPLHF.

This clonotype was counted at least ten times. This rearrangement joins TRBV7-3 to TRBJ2-1; 9 bases are a match to TRBD2. The CDR3 loop spans 12 amino acids. V was clipped by 8 bases and J by 8 bases; unmatched bases: 4. Germline assignment: CDR1 SGHTA and CDR2 FQGTGA. CDR3 nucleotides: TGTGCCAGCGGACTAGCGCGGGATGAGCAGTTCTTC. Translated, it gives CASGLARDEQFF. The entire variable domain, with the rest obtained from reference TRBV7-3 and TRBJ2-1, is as follows: GAGVSQTPSNKVTEKGKYVELRCDPISGHTALYWYRQSLGQGPEFLIYFQGTGAADDSGLPNDRFFAVRPEGSVSTLKIQRTERGDSAVYLCASGLARDEQFFGPGTRLTVL.

This clonotype was seen many times. In DNA form, the CDR3 reads TGTGCCAGCAGTTCCCGGGACAGGGGATACGAGCAGTACTTC. Its protein product is CASSSRDRGYEQYF. This rearrangement joins TRBV7-9 to TRBJ2-7; TRBD1 matches at 10 bases. Germline CDR1 SEHNR, CDR2 FQNEAQ (reference sequence). This CDR3 has 14 amino acids. Trimming took 6 bases from V and 4 from J; bases not matched to a gene: 6.

The chain recombines TRBV14 with TRBJ1-1; TRBD1 aligns across 8 bases. Trimming cost V 4 bases and J 5 bases; bases outside gene matches: 9. This CDR3 is built from 15 residues. Germline V gene data show CDR1 as SGHDN and CDR2 as FVKESK. The CDR3 loop is CASSRGGQGKTEAFF. DNA for the CDR3: TGTGCCAGCAGCCGGGGTGGACAGGGCAAGACTGAAGCTTTCTTT.

The V and J genes are TRBV6-5 and TRBJ1-5; TRBD1 might be the D (6 bases). The germline CDR1 and CDR2 sequences are MNHEY and SVGAGI. The V end lost 2 bases, the J end lost 1 base, and 21 bases lay between the germline ends. This CDR3 spans 19 amino acids. Here the CDR3 reads CASSYEGRGQGLSNQPQHF. CDR3 DNA sequence: TGTGCCAGCAGTTACGAGGGTCGGGGTCAGGGGCTGAGCAATCAGCCCCAGCATTTT.

This clonotype came up a few times. The genes are TRBV30 and TRBJ2-5, with TRBD2 identical over 8 bases. This CDR3 spans 16 amino acids. With 1 base clipped from V and 5 bases from J, the junction kept 12 bases outside the gene matches. The germline CDR1 and CDR2 sequences are GTSNPN and SVGIG (reference sequence). Here the CDR3 reads CAWSDRTSLKEETQYF. CDR3 sequence (DNA): TGTGCCTGGAGTGATAGGACTAGCTTAAAGGAGGAGACCCAGTACTTC.